The 24 T cell receptor beta chains listed next were all sequenced from one sample in a study of cytomegalovirus exposure and HLA in healthy donors. The PCR ran on 60 Vbeta and 13 Jbeta primers. Clones were sequenced by immunoSEQ multiplex PCR, and TCRdb holds only the in-frame ones, with some missing. The data show 25,000 to 30,000 clones, with roughly 60% seen just once and approximately 42% held by the top ten. The sample consisted of PBMCs. Source of these receptors: a male donor in good health and CMV-seropositive.

The genes are TRBV4-1 and TRBJ1-3; TRBD1 matches 7 bases. With V trimmed by 0 bases and J by 2 bases, 4 bases remained unmatched. The CDR3 extends over 16 amino acids. The germline V gene has CDR1 MGHRA and CDR2 YSYEKL. CDR3 sequence (DNA): TGCGCCAGCAGCCAAGACCGACAGGGACCTGGAAACACCATATATTTT. Translated: CASSQDRQGPGNTIYF.

The chain joins TRBV19 to TRBJ2-1; D is possibly TRBD2 (5 bases). Between the trimmed V and J ends, which lost 1 base and 8 bases, there was a span of 12 bases. Germline CDR1 is LNHDA and CDR2 is SQIVND (reference sequence). The CDR3 runs to 14 residues. The CDR3 here is CASSIVGSRDEQFF. The CDR3 DNA reads as TGTGCCAGTAGTATAGTGGGGAGTCGGGATGAGCAGTTCTTC.

The rearrangement links TRBV28 to TRBJ2-7; 8 bases map to TRBD1. Losses at the gene ends were 6 bases for V and 4 bases for J; bases not matched to a gene: 11. Germline CDR1 is MDHEN and CDR2 is SYDVKM. There are 15 residues in the CDR3. The CDR3 DNA reads TGTGCCAGCAGAGTTCAGGGGGCCGCTGGGTACGAGCAGTACTTC. Its protein is CASRVQGAAGYEQYF.

V and J are TRBV5-6 and TRBJ2-5; TRBD2 aligns across 11 bases. There are 16 residues in the CDR3. Per the germline V gene, CDR1 is SGHDT and CDR2 is YYEEEE. J gave up 2 bases and V 4 bases, and 7 bases lay outside the gene matches. The CDR3 region has the DNA TGTGCCAGCAGCCGGCTAGCGGGAGGAGTTCAAGAGACCCAGTACTTC. It encodes CASSRLAGGVQETQYF. Combining the CDR3 with reference TRBV5-6 and TRBJ2-5 gives the whole variable domain DAGVTQSPTHLIKTRGQQVTLRCSPKSGHDTVSWYQQALGQGPQFIFQYYEEEERQRGNFPDRFSGHQFPNYSSELNVNALLLGDSALYLCASSRLAGGVQETQYFGPGTRLLVL.

This rearrangement joins TRBV5-1 to TRBJ2-3; D not resolved. Germline lookup yields CDR1 SGHRS and CDR2 YFSETQ. This CDR3 is built from 13 residues. Trimming removed 0 bases from V and 6 bases from J, with 8 bases in between. The DNA of the CDR3 is TGCGCCAGCAGCTTGGCTTGGCGGGATACGCAGTATTTT. This codes for CASSLAWRDTQYF.

This sequence joins TRBV15 and TRBJ2-1, with 9 bases aligning to TRBD2. Germline loops: CDR1 LNHNV, CDR2 YYDKDF (reference sequence). The length of the CDR3 is 17 residues. Trimming removed 2 bases from V and 1 base from J; junction bases left unmatched: 6. The CDR3 loop is CATSRPSGGLSYNEQFF. CDR3 coding DNA: TGTGCCACCAGCAGACCGAGCGGGGGGCTATCCTACAATGAGCAGTTCTTC.

The table lists this clone with a few counts. The J gene is TRBJ1-4, the V gene TRBV4-1, with D possibly matching TRBD1 (5 bases). V lost 4 bases to trimming and J lost 3 bases, with 12 bases between them. The germline CDR1 and CDR2 sequences are MGHRA and YSYEKL. The CDR3 consists of 15 residues. This CDR3 is CASSRGGEANEKLFF. Here the CDR3 DNA reads TGCGCCAGCAGCCGCGGGGGGGAGGCTAATGAAAAACTGTTTTTT.

This clone was seen only once. The rearrangement uses TRBV4-1 and TRBJ2-7; D ambiguous. The V end lost 0 bases, the J end lost 6 bases, and 12 bases lay between the germline ends. The CDR3 is 14 amino acids. The germline CDR1 and CDR2 sequences are MGHRA and YSYEKL. Here the CDR3 DNA reads TGCGCCAGCAGCCAAGATGAGTGGAGAGGCGAGCAGTACTTC. Its protein product is CASSQDEWRGEQYF.

This chain connects TRBV10-3 to TRBJ1-6; the match to TRBD1 covers 10 bases. Germline V CDR1 and CDR2: ENHRY, SYGVKD. V gave up 7 bases and J gave up 4 bases; unmatched junction bases: 7. The CDR3 length is 16 residues. The CDR3 nucleotides read TGTGCCATCAAGACCGGGACAGGGGTTTATAATTCACCCCTCCACTTT. It yields the protein CAIKTGTGVYNSPLHF.

There are a few counts of this clone. The chain recombines TRBV7-2 with TRBJ1-4; 8 nucleotides match TRBD1. The germline gives CDR1 SGHTA, CDR2 FQGNSA. The trim removed 5 bases at V and 8 bases at J, leaving 4 bases unmatched. This CDR3 region has 13 residues. CDR3 nucleotides: TGTGCCAGCAGCCCGGGACAGGTAGAAAAACTGTTTTTT. This codes for CASSPGQVEKLFF.

V usage is TRBV2 and J usage is TRBJ1-5; no clear D gene. Germline-derived CDR1 and CDR2 are SNHLY and FYNNEI. Trimming took off 4 bases at V and 4 bases at J, with 11 bases between the two ends. The CDR3 runs 14 residues. In nucleotides, the CDR3 is TGTGCCAGCAGTGCACTTTCGGTTAATCAGCCCCAGCATTTT. Protein sequence: CASSALSVNQPQHF.

Written as DNA, the CDR3 is TGCGCCAGCAGCTTCCCAGGGGGCTACAATGAGCAGTTCTTC. It yields the protein CASSFPGGYNEQFF. The rearrangement joins TRBV5-1 to TRBJ2-1; 7 nucleotides match TRBD1. The CDR3 totals 14 residues. V was pared by 2 bases and J by 3 bases, with 2 bases of the junction left unmatched. CDR1 is SGHRS and CDR2 is YFSETQ in the germline V gene.

The chain couples TRBV4-1 to TRBJ1-1, with D unresolved. The V and J ends lost 4 bases and 2 bases respectively, with 11 bases between them. The germline CDR1 and CDR2 sequences are MGHRA and YSYEKL. CDR3 length: 14 residues. CDR3 loop: CASSLAPVNTEAFF. The CDR3 coding sequence is TGCGCCAGCAGCCTCGCTCCGGTAAACACTGAAGCTTTCTTT.

As for this clone: One junction end does not reproduce the germline sequence, and a read error may be involved. V usage is TRBV28 and J usage is TRBJ1-4; a weak D match, TRBD1 (5 bases). CDR1 and CDR2 from the germline V gene are MDHEN and SYDVKM. The CDR3 has 14 amino acids. CDR3 DNA: TGTGCCAGCAGTTCGACCGGGACTATTGAAAAACTGTTTTTT. It specifies CASSSTGTIEKLFF.

This chain uses TRBV11-3 with TRBJ2-1; 8 bases fit TRBD2. This CDR3 region has 15 residues. Germline V gives CDR1 SGHNT, CDR2 YENEEA. J lost 3 bases, V lost 5 bases, and 6 bases had no gene match. CDR3 region: CASSKDGTSYNEQFF. CDR3 sequence (DNA): TGTGCCAGCAGCAAAGACGGGACTAGCTACAATGAGCAGTTCTTC.

The V call is TRBV20-1, the J call TRBJ2-7; D ambiguous. Germline assignment: CDR1 DFQATT and CDR2 SNEGSKA (reference sequence). The CDR3 runs to 10 residues. V lost 3 bases, J lost 3 bases, and 3 bases lay in between. This CDR3 reads CSASSYEQYF. The DNA of the CDR3 is TGCAGTGCTAGTAGCTACGAGCAGTACTTC.

This clone was found a few times. The chain links TRBV4-1 to TRBJ2-7, with D tentatively TRBD1 (6 bases). Trimming took off 1 base at V and 2 bases at J, with 12 bases between the two ends. The CDR3 runs 15 residues. Per germline, CDR1 MGHRA and CDR2 YSYEKL. In nucleotides, the CDR3 is TGCGCCAGCAGCCAAGGCCCAGGGGCCGCCTACGAGCAGTACTTC. Translation: CASSQGPGAAYEQYF.

Only a few counts were recorded for this clone. Mismatch with germline at one junction end may stem from a read error. The J gene is TRBJ2-3, the V gene TRBV7-7; tentatively, D is TRBD2 (6 bases). The CDR3 runs 14 residues. The germline gives CDR1 SSHAT, CDR2 FNYEAQ (reference sequence). The DNA for the CDR3 is TGTGCTAGCAGCTTCGGGGGAGGAGGAGATACGCAGTATTTT. This encodes CASSFGGGGDTQYF.

The chain joins TRBV6-1 to TRBJ1-5; 10 bases agree with TRBD1. Germline values: CDR1 MNHNS, CDR2 SASEGT. This CDR3 region has 20 residues. V lost 1 base to trimming and J lost 2 bases; unmatched junction nucleotides: 14. The CDR3 DNA sequence: TGTGCCAGCAGTGAAGTGTTTTTGCGGGACAGGGGAAGGGGCAATCAGCCCCAGCATTTT. Encoded protein: CASSEVFLRDRGRGNQPQHF.

This chain links TRBV7-9 with TRBJ2-1, with TRBD2 identical over 10 bases. The germline gives CDR1 SEHNR, CDR2 FQNEAQ (reference sequence). With V trimmed by 0 bases and J by 3 bases, 2 bases remained unmatched. CDR3 length: 16 residues. CDR3 sequence: CASSLAGLAVYNEQFF. CDR3 DNA: TGTGCCAGCAGCTTAGCCGGACTAGCGGTCTACAATGAGCAGTTCTTC.

The genes are TRBV7-9 and TRBJ1-2; tentatively, D is TRBD1 (5 bases). The V and J ends lost 5 bases and 1 base respectively, with 11 bases between them. The CDR3 spans 14 residues. The V gene's germline CDR1 is SEHNR and CDR2 FQNEAQ (reference sequence). The CDR3, as DNA: TGTGCCAGCAGCCGGATAGGGGTTAACTATGGCTACACCTTC. Protein sequence: CASSRIGVNYGYTF.

This clone appeared a few times. In nucleotides, the CDR3 is TGCGCCAGCAGTCCTCAGGGACTTAATGAAAAACTGTTTTTT. Translation: CASSPQGLNEKLFF. The V gene is TRBV5-1, the J gene TRBJ1-4, with a weak D call TRBD1 (5 bases). This CDR3 region has 14 residues. Germline lookup yields CDR1 SGHRS and CDR2 YFSETQ. Trimming removed 5 bases at V and 4 bases at J, with 12 bases between.

This clone was counted between two and nine times. The chain employs TRBV28 and TRBJ1-4; possible D gene TRBD1, 6 bases. Germline V gives CDR1 MDHEN, CDR2 SYDVKM. Trimming left V 1 base short and J 4 bases short, with 10 bases between. This CDR3 is 15 amino acids long. The chain's CDR3 is CASSLSGAINEKLFF. The DNA of the CDR3 is TGTGCCAGCAGTTTATCAGGGGCGATTAATGAAAAACTGTTTTTT.

This clone came up a few times. The V and J genes are TRBV7-9 and TRBJ2-1; TRBD2 agrees at 11 bases. J lost 5 bases, V lost 5 bases, and 8 bases had no gene match. The CDR3 runs to 16 residues. Germline values: CDR1 SEHNR, CDR2 FQNEAQ (reference sequence). In DNA form, the CDR3 reads TGTGCCAGCAGCCCCCCGACTAGCGGGGCCCACAATGAGCAGTTCTTC. Amino acid sequence: CASSPPTSGAHNEQFF. Full variable domain (rest looked up from reference TRBV7-9 and TRBJ2-1): DTGVSQNPRHKITKRGQNVTFRCDPISEHNRLYWYRQTLGQGPEFLTYFQNEAQLEKSRLLSDRFSAERPKGSFSTLEIQRTEQGDSAMYLCASSPPTSGAHNEQFFGPGTRLTVL.